These T cell receptor beta chains were read from a single sample in a study of T cell responses to AZD1222 COVID-19 vaccine. The table came from immunoSEQ multiplex PCR; TCRdb's copy has only in-frame clones and leaves some out. The top ten hold around 5% of the sample, which has 120,000 to 150,000 clones, under 95% seen once. The specimen was peripheral blood, collected on day 0 of AZD1222 vaccination. The receptors here all came from an adult in good health. Both conserved end residues are part of each CDR3. The D gene is left open where the match is weak. Part of the rows lack a size; the others show once, few, many or a class for expanded clones.

D	V	J	size	CDR3	DNA
TRBD2	TRBV19	TRBJ2-2	.	CASTRRAGTTGELFF	TGTGCCAGTACCCGCAGAGCGGGGACCACCGGGGAGCTGTTTTTT
.	TRBV20-1	TRBJ2-3	.	CSAEAQDTQYF	TGCAGTGCCGAGGCCCAGGATACGCAGTATTTT
.	TRBV5-6	TRBJ1-1	few	CASSLNPTGNTEAFF	TGTGCCAGCAGCTTAAACCCGACAGGGAACACTGAAGCTTTCTTT
.	TRBV18	TRBJ2-5	once	CASSPGRVGENQETQYF	TGTGCCAGCTCACCAGGTCGTGTTGGGGAGAACCAAGAGACCCAGTACTTC
TRBD1	TRBV29-1	TRBJ1-2	once	CSVLPPMNRGPNYGYTF	TGCAGCGTTTTGCCCCCGATGAACAGGGGGCCTAACTATGGCTACACCTTC
.	TRBV28	TRBJ2-1	.	CASRSGLYGEQFF	TGTGCCAGCAGAAGCGGGTTATACGGTGAGCAGTTCTTC
.	TRBV7-3	TRBJ2-5	.	CASSLTSGEETQYF	TGTGCCAGCAGCTTAACATCGGGGGAGGAGACCCAGTACTTC
.	TRBV4-3	TRBJ2-7	.	CASSQKVDGYEQYF	TGCGCCAGCAGCCAAAAGGTGGACGGCTACGAGCAGTACTTC
TRBD1	TRBV6-5	TRBJ1-1	.	CASSSGQPEAFF	TGTGCCAGCAGTTCGGGACAGCCTGAAGCTTTCTTT
.	TRBV7-2	TRBJ2-2	few	CASSAWTNTGELFF	TGTGCCAGCAGCGCATGGACTAACACCGGGGAGCTGTTTTTT
.	TRBV21-1	TRBJ2-3	.	CASSTFDRGGTDTQYF	TGTGCCAGCAGCACGTTCGACAGGGGAGGCACAGATACGCAGTATTTT
.	TRBV9	TRBJ1-5	.	CASSSPGQPQHF	TGTGCCAGCAGCTCCCCAGGTCAGCCCCAGCATTTT
.	TRBV6-6	TRBJ2-7	.	CASSYSPSYEQYF	TGTGCCAGCAGTTACTCTCCATCCTACGAGCAGTACTTC
.	TRBV7-2	TRBJ2-2	.	CASSLTSATRELFF	TGTGCCAGCAGCCTAACGTCGGCGACGCGGGAGCTGTTTTTT
TRBD1	TRBV15	TRBJ1-2	.	CATSRDPTGGDYGYTF	TGTGCCACCAGCAGAGATCCGACAGGGGGCGACTATGGCTACACCTTC
.	TRBV7-9	TRBJ2-7	.	CASSLVLGIGEQYF	TGTGCCAGCAGCTTAGTATTGGGTATAGGGGAGCAGTACTTC
TRBD2	TRBV6-5	TRBJ2-1	.	CASSPLAGGQFEQFF	TGTGCCAGCAGTCCCCTGGCGGGGGGCCAGTTCGAGCAGTTCTTC
.	TRBV18	TRBJ2-5	.	CASSPGQETQYF	TGTGCCAGCTCACCAGGACAAGAGACCCAGTACTTC
TRBD1	TRBV6-5	TRBJ2-7	few	CASSSSGTGAYEQYF	TGTGCCAGCAGTTCCTCCGGGACAGGCGCCTACGAGCAGTACTTC
TRBD1	TRBV6-2/TRBV6-3	TRBJ1-1	once	CASSPQGQGDTEAFF	TGTGCCAGCAGTCCCCAGGGACAGGGGGACACTGAAGCTTTCTTT
.	TRBV6-6	TRBJ2-7	.	CASSSPGYEQYF	TGTGCCAGCAGTTCCCCGGGATACGAGCAGTACTTC
.	TRBV2	TRBJ2-3	.	CASRGMGGEADTQYF	TGTGCCAGCAGGGGAATGGGAGGTGAGGCAGATACGCAGTATTTT
.	TRBV7-6	TRBJ1-6	.	CASSLTTAGAHNSPLHF	TGTGCCAGCAGCTTAACCACCGCAGGGGCCCATAATTCACCCCTCCACTTT
.	TRBV11-3	TRBJ2-3	few	CASSLEVGNTQYF	TGTGCCAGCAGCTTAGAAGTGGGAAATACGCAGTATTTT
.	TRBV6-5	TRBJ1-4	.	CASSYRTASEKLFF	TGTGCCAGCAGTTACAGAACAGCGTCGGAAAAACTGTTTTTT
TRBD2	TRBV6-5	TRBJ2-1	.	CASSYGTSGSGEQFF	TGTGCCAGCAGTTATGGGACTAGCGGGAGCGGTGAGCAGTTCTTC
.	TRBV5-5	TRBJ1-1	.	CASSSDRRAFF	TGTGCCAGCAGCTCTGACAGACGGGCTTTCTTT
.	TRBV29-1	TRBJ1-1	.	CSVAETGSTEAFF	TGCAGCGTTGCCGAAACAGGGTCCACCGAAGCTTTCTTT
.	TRBV28	TRBJ1-2	once	CASRTGLDYGYTF	TGTGCCAGCAGGACAGGTCTGGACTATGGCTACACCTTC
.	TRBV6-6	TRBJ2-7	.	CASSYKIYEQYF	TGTGCCAGCAGTTATAAGATCTACGAGCAGTACTTC
.	TRBV6-5	TRBJ1-2	.	CATTPTSSNYGYTF	TGTGCCACCACTCCGACATCTTCTAACTATGGCTACACCTTC
.	TRBV7-3	TRBJ1-1	.	CASSIQGRSTEAFF	TGTGCCAGCAGCATTCAGGGTAGGAGCACTGAAGCTTTCTTT
.	TRBV6-6	TRBJ1-2	.	CASSFGRVGANYGYTF	TGTGCCAGCAGTTTCGGCCGAGTAGGAGCTAACTATGGCTACACCTTC
.	TRBV14	TRBJ1-2	once	CASSPTGSRAYGYTF	TGTGCCAGCAGCCCAACAGGGAGCAGGGCCTATGGCTACACCTTC
.	TRBV21-1	TRBJ2-1	.	CASSKRAGGPKYNEQFF	TGTGCCAGCAGCAAACGGGCGGGAGGACCGAAGTACAATGAGCAGTTCTTC
.	TRBV2	TRBJ1-6	once	CASSEQTRTPLHF	TGTGCCAGCAGTGAGCAGACCCGTACACCCCTCCACTTT
TRBD2	TRBV19	TRBJ2-1	.	CASSIPLGGGKNEQFF	TGTGCCAGTAGTATCCCCCTCGGCGGGGGGAAGAATGAGCAGTTCTTC
.	TRBV5-5	TRBJ2-1	.	CASSLSGSSSYNEQFF	TGTGCCAGCAGCTTATCAGGGTCAAGCTCCTACAATGAGCAGTTCTTC
.	TRBV4-1	TRBJ2-7	.	CASSQAENGYEQYF	TGCGCCAGCAGCCAAGCCGAGAACGGCTACGAGCAGTACTTC
TRBD1	TRBV27	TRBJ1-4	.	CATAGGLNEKLFF	TGTGCCACCGCAGGGGGCTTGAATGAAAAACTGTTTTTT
.	TRBV7-9	TRBJ1-5	.	CASSASTSQPQHF	TGTGCCAGCAGCGCCTCGACAAGTCAGCCCCAGCATTTT